The rows below give T cell receptor beta chains drawn from one sample of a study of cytomegalovirus exposure and HLA in healthy donors. Data came from immunoSEQ multiplex PCR; TCRdb stores just in-frame clones and leaves some out. Of around 180,000 clones in the sample, approximately 80% were seen once. The source material was PBMCs. These receptor sequences come from a young man in good health and CMV-seropositive. Each CDR3 is given with its conserved first and last residue. D genes are given only for firm matches. Clone size is shown for a subset of rows, as once, few, many or a class of expanded clone.

d_call clone_size j_call v_call cdr3_aa cdr3_nt
TRBD2 - TRBJ2-1 TRBV5-6 CASAGEVYNEQFF TGTGCCAGCGCGGGGGAGGTCTACAATGAGCAGTTCTTC
TRBD1 - TRBJ2-7 TRBV7-2 CASSFGQVPYEQYF TGTGCCAGCAGCTTTGGACAGGTCCCCTACGAGCAGTACTTC
TRBD1 few TRBJ1-1 TRBV7-2 CASSSQGRRTEAFF TGTGCCAGCAGCTCACAGGGGCGTCGCACTGAAGCTTTCTTT
- few TRBJ2-7 TRBV4-1 CASSEGGTDHVQYF TGCGCCAGCAGCGAAGGCGGGACGGATCATGTGCAGTACTTC
- - TRBJ2-1 TRBV29-1 CSVEVRGDINDEQFF TGCAGCGTTGAAGTGAGAGGGGACATAAACGATGAGCAGTTCTTC
TRBD1 - TRBJ1-3 TRBV11-2 CASTKNTGGLAGNTIYF TGTGCCAGCACCAAGAATACAGGGGGTTTAGCTGGAAACACCATATATTTT
TRBD1 - TRBJ1-1 TRBV2 CASRVGGLNTEAFF TGTGCCAGCAGGGTAGGGGGCCTAAACACTGAAGCTTTCTTT
TRBD1 - TRBJ1-2 TRBV29-1 CSVAGTGNYGYTF TGCAGCGTTGCCGGGACAGGGAACTATGGCTACACCTTC
- - TRBJ2-3 TRBV5-4 CASSRGTDTQYF TGTGCCAGCAGTCGGGGCACAGATACGCAGTATTTT
TRBD2 - TRBJ2-1 TRBV18 CASSPRGAREPYNEQFF TGTGCCAGCTCACCTCGGGGAGCGCGGGAGCCCTACAATGAGCAGTTCTTC
- once TRBJ2-1 TRBV6-5 CASSYSGASRQFF TGTGCCAGCAGTTACTCGGGGGCAAGTCGGCAGTTCTTC
TRBD1 - TRBJ1-5 TRBV6-1 CASSAGTGSNQPQHF TGTGCCAGCAGTGCAGGGACAGGAAGCAATCAGCCCCAGCATTTT
- many TRBJ2-7 TRBV25-1 CASTYGAYEQYF TGTGCCAGCACTTACGGGGCCTACGAGCAGTACTTC
TRBD1 - TRBJ2-7 TRBV28 CASSLGGTGVTYEQYF TGTGCCAGCAGTTTAGGTGGGACAGGGGTTACCTACGAGCAGTACTTC
- - TRBJ2-5 TRBV27 CASSRTEHSRRETQYF TGTGCCAGCAGCCGTACCGAACACTCACGGAGAGAGACCCAGTACTTC
- few TRBJ1-5 TRBV7-6 CASSPRSNQPQHF TGTGCCAGCAGCCCGAGGAGTAATCAGCCCCAGCATTTT
TRBD1 - TRBJ1-2 TRBV28 CASSETGGGYGYTF TGTGCCAGCAGTGAGACAGGGGGCGGTTATGGCTACACCTTC
TRBD2 - TRBJ2-2 TRBV9 CASSHSARGVAGVTGELFF TGTGCCAGCAGCCACTCGGCTCGGGGAGTAGCGGGAGTCACCGGGGAGCTGTTTTTT
- few TRBJ1-2 TRBV30 CAWRTAIGGYTF TGTGCCTGGAGGACAGCTATCGGGGGCTACACCTTC
TRBD1 - TRBJ2-1 TRBV4-1 CASIGQGVYNEQFF TGCGCCAGCATCGGACAGGGGGTTTACAATGAGCAGTTCTTC
- - TRBJ2-1 TRBV19 CASSSGYYNEQFF TGTGCCAGTTCGAGCGGATACTACAATGAGCAGTTCTTC
- - TRBJ2-5 TRBV7-9 CASSQRRGETQYF TGTGCCAGCAGCCAGAGACGGGGAGAGACCCAGTACTTC
TRBD1 - TRBJ2-1 TRBV19 CATQRPGQVSNEQFF TGTGCCACCCAGAGACCGGGACAGGTGAGCAATGAGCAGTTCTTC
- - TRBJ2-1 TRBV30 CAWRVAGRRNEQFF TGTGCCTGGCGCGTGGCGGGACGACGGAATGAGCAGTTCTTC
TRBD2 - TRBJ2-3 TRBV27 CASSFRLAGGPGGTDTQYF TGTGCCAGCAGTTTTCGACTAGCGGGAGGGCCGGGGGGCACAGATACGCAGTATTTT
- - TRBJ2-7 TRBV6-1 CASSEDQAQITSYEQYF TGTGCCAGCAGTGAAGACCAGGCCCAGATTACTTCCTACGAGCAGTACTTC
TRBD2 - TRBJ2-3 TRBV7-6 CASSLGAAGGTDTQYF TGTGCCAGCAGCTTAGGTGCAGCGGGAGGTACAGATACGCAGTATTTT
- - TRBJ2-7 TRBV2 CASSDISSYEQYF TGTGCCAGCAGTGATATCAGCTCCTACGAGCAGTACTTC
- - TRBJ1-2 TRBV11-2 CASSLTGYGYTF TGTGCCAGCAGCTTAACGGGCTATGGCTACACCTTC
- many TRBJ1-2 TRBV6-1 CASSPGVRTYGYTF TGTGCCTCCTCCCCAGGGGTGAGGACCTATGGCTACACCTTC
TRBD1 - TRBJ2-7 TRBV5-6 CASSFTGVPEQYF TGTGCCAGCAGCTTTACAGGGGTACCCGAGCAGTACTTC
TRBD1 - TRBJ1-1 TRBV11-3 CASSWRGQEAFF TGTGCCAGCAGCTGGAGGGGACAGGAAGCTTTCTTT
TRBD1 - TRBJ2-2 TRBV18 CASSPPGQGLLTGELFF TGTGCCAGCTCACCACCGGGACAGGGCCTTCTCACCGGGGAGCTGTTTTTT
TRBD1 - TRBJ1-2 TRBV28 CASSFHRDRGYGYTF TGTGCCAGCAGTTTTCATCGTGACAGGGGCTATGGCTACACCTTC
- - TRBJ2-7 TRBV27 CASRPPNGAYEQYF TGTGCCAGCAGACCCCCTAACGGGGCCTACGAGCAGTACTTC
- - TRBJ1-2 TRBV7-2 CASSPHPQGSLADYGYTF TGTGCCAGCAGCCCTCACCCTCAGGGTTCTCTGGCGGACTATGGCTACACCTTC
- - TRBJ2-7 TRBV27 CASWGTFPYEQYF TGTGCCAGTTGGGGGACATTCCCCTACGAGCAGTACTTC
TRBD2 - TRBJ2-5 TRBV11-2 CASSLEGPLAGAGETQYF TGTGCCAGCAGCCTCGAGGGACCACTAGCGGGAGCAGGCGAGACCCAGTACTTC
TRBD2 - TRBJ2-7 TRBV30 CAWSVGTSGAYEQYF TGTGCCTGGAGTGTCGGGACTAGCGGAGCCTACGAGCAGTACTTC
TRBD2 - TRBJ2-3 TRBV9 CASSVEAGSRTDTQYF TGTGCCAGCAGCGTCGAAGCGGGGTCGCGTACAGATACGCAGTATTTT
- - TRBJ1-3 TRBV30 CACAPGGGNTIYF TGTGCCTGTGCCCCGGGGGGAGGAAACACCATATATTTT
- few TRBJ2-1 TRBV9 CASSVGRTARAANEQFF TGTGCCAGCAGCGTAGGCCGGACTGCTAGAGCAGCCAATGAGCAGTTCTTC
- once TRBJ2-5 TRBV2 CASRARGQETQYF TGTGCCAGCAGGGCCCGCGGCCAAGAGACCCAGTACTTC
TRBD2 - TRBJ2-3 TRBV18 CASSRILGLAGSTDTQYF TGTGCCAGCTCACGAATACTGGGACTAGCGGGGAGCACAGATACGCAGTATTTT
- - TRBJ2-7 TRBV13 CASSLEHYEQYF TGTGCCAGCAGCTTAGAACACTACGAGCAGTACTTC
- - TRBJ2-5 TRBV4-2 CASSLYRDFQETQYF TGTGCCAGCAGCCTATACCGGGACTTCCAAGAGACCCAGTACTTC
- - TRBJ2-7 TRBV7-2 CASSSGVSSYEQYF TGTGCCAGCAGCTCCGGGGTGAGCTCCTACGAGCAGTACTTC
TRBD1 many TRBJ2-7 TRBV15 CATSRGQGSYEQYF TGTGCCACCAGCAGAGGACAGGGCTCCTACGAGCAGTACTTC
TRBD2 - TRBJ2-1 TRBV11-2 CASSLINSLAGGRNEQFF TGTGCCAGCAGCTTGATAAACTCCCTCGCGGGAGGCCGGAATGAGCAGTTCTTC
- - TRBJ2-1 TRBV9 CASSPPDNEQFF TGTGCCAGCAGCCCTCCGGACAATGAGCAGTTCTTC
- - TRBJ2-1 TRBV11-2 CASSASDQGFTYNEQFF TGTGCCAGCAGCGCTAGCGACCAGGGCTTTACCTACAATGAGCAGTTCTTC
- - TRBJ1-1 TRBV5-6 CASSLMNTEAFF TGTGCCAGCAGCCTTATGAACACTGAAGCTTTCTTT
TRBD1 - TRBJ2-7 TRBV25-1 CASRDRAYEQYF TGTGCCAGCAGGGACAGGGCCTACGAGCAGTACTTC